Presented here are 3 T cell receptor beta chains from one specimen sequenced in a study of OX40 agonist ivuxolimab in advanced cancers. Measured with immunoSEQ multiplex PCR; TCRdb has only the in-frame clones, and not every one. The data contain about 81,000 clones, approximately 90% of them seen just once; the ten biggest clones take up roughly 0.44%. Specimen: CD4+ or CD8+ T cells sorted from blood, collected in a trial of the OX40 agonist ivuxolimab. All receptors come from an adult with an advanced solid tumor such as melanoma, head and neck, liver or kidney cancer.

V and J are TRBV25-1 and TRBJ1-4; D gene uncertain. V gave up 4 bases and J gave up 3 bases, with 18 bases separating them. This CDR3 comprises 17 residues. Germline lookup yields CDR1 MGHDK and CDR2 SYGVNS. CDR3 bases: TGTGCCAGCAGTGGTGGAAGGACTCTCGGGGCTAATGAAAAACTGTTTTTT. Its translation: CASSGGRTLGANEKLFF.

The chain joins TRBV19 to TRBJ1-2, with D unclear. The CDR3 covers 13 residues. The V gene's germline CDR1 is LNHDA and CDR2 SQIVND (reference sequence). Trimming pared 0 bases from V and 2 bases from J, leaving 4 bases between. CDR3 bases: TGTGCCAGTAGTATAGAAGGGAACTATGGCTACACCTTC. Protein sequence: CASSIEGNYGYTF.

This chain joins TRBV6-1 and TRBJ1-1; D ambiguous. With 6 bases removed from V and 10 bases from J, the gap between germline ends came to 15 bases. Germline CDR1 MNHNS, CDR2 SASEGT. CDR3 length: 12 amino acids. In DNA form, the CDR3 reads TGTGCCAGCAGCGAGACTCTAATGGGAGCTTTCTTT. Translated: CASSETLMGAFF.